Below are 3 T cell receptor beta chains sequenced from a single sample in a study of T cells in Graves' hyperthyroidism and ophthalmopathy. The source material, RNA transcripts, was used to amplify TCR beta CDR3 regions. TCR CDR3 underwent first-round RT-PCR with the HTBI primer set. One entry per CDR3 protein, called by TCRdb with MiXCR from the multiplex PCR reads. The sample lists about 840,000 distinct CDR3 sequences; about two fifths were seen once. The sample comprised blood. These receptors all come from a man in his late teens or twenties with Graves' hyperthyroidism.

Of note for this clonotype: This may arise from a read error, as a much more abundant clone is one base away. This rearrangement joins TRBV7-9 to TRBJ1-5; TRBD1 aligns across 8 bases. CDR3 size: 14 residues. After removal of 5 bases from V and 6 bases from J, the junction contained 6 bases not matched to a gene. Germline CDR1 is SEHNR and CDR2 is FQNEAQ (reference sequence). The DNA for the CDR3 is TGTGCCAGCAGCCGCACAGGGACAGGTCAGCCCCAGCATTTT. Protein: CASSRTGTGQPQHF.

The chain links TRBV25-1 to TRBJ1-6; D might be TRBD1 (6 bases). Germline V gene lookup returns CDR1 MGHDK and CDR2 SYGVNS. The CDR3 has 12 amino acids. Trimming took off 10 bases at V and 10 bases at J, with 14 bases between the two ends. The CDR3: CATGGLDSPLHF. DNA for the CDR3: TGTGCCACGGGGGGCCTGGACTCACCCCTCCACTTT.

The chain carries TRBV7-3 and TRBJ2-2; TRBD1 agrees at 9 bases. The CDR3 totals 16 residues. V shed 4 bases and J 4 bases; nucleotides not matched to a gene: 7. The germline V gene encodes CDR1 SGHTA and CDR2 FQGTGA. CDR3 loop: CASSSQRQGGTGELFF. The CDR3 coding sequence is TGTGCCAGCAGCTCCCAACGACAGGGGGGCACCGGGGAGCTGTTTTTT.